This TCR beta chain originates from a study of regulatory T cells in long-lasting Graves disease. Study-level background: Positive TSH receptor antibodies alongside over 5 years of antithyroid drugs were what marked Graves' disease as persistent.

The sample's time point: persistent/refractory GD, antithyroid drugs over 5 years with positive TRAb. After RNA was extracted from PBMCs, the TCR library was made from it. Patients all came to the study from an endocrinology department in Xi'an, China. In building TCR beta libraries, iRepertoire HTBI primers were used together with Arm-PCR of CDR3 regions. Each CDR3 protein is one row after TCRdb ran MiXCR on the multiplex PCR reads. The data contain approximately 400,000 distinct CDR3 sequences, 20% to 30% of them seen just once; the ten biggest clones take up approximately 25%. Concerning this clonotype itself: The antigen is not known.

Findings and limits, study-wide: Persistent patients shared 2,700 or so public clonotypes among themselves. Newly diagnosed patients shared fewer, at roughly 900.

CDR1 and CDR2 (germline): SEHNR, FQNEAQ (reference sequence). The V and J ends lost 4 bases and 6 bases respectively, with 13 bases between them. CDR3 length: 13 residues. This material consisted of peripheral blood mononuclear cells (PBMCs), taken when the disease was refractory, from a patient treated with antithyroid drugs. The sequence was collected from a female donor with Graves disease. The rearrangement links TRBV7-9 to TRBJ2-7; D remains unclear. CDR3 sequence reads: CASSSSTRGEQYF. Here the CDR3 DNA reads TGTGCCAGCAGCTCCTCTACACGCGGCGAGCAGTACTTC.